This T cell receptor beta chain is from a study of Ad26.COV2.S vaccination and SARS-CoV-2 variants. Study at large: Donor was in the COV1001 Ad26.COV2.S trial arm.

Study outcomes and limitations: Vaccine and placebo recipients had similar non-spike TCR breadth.

With respect to this clone: The antigen remains undetermined.

Per germline, CDR1 SGHRS and CDR2 YFSETQ. The V and J ends lost 0 bases and 5 bases, in that order; junction bases with no gene match: 10. The CDR3 is 18 amino acids. Profiling relied on immunoSEQ multiplex PCR, and the TCRdb table lists in-frame clones only, not all of them. The table has some 320,000 clones, around four fifths seen once. The treatment here: 19 received Ad26.COV2.S at low or high dose, single or two shots; about 5 received placebo; per-sample allocation not given. After the first vaccine or placebo injection, samples were drawn on day 63. Donation came from an adult in Boston who was aged 18-55 years. Spike of the Wuhan-strain SARS-CoV-2 was expressed by an Ad26 vector, which formed the vaccine.

The chain joins TRBV5-1 to TRBJ2-3; TRBD2 aligns across 12 bases. Here the sequenced sample was peripheral blood, taken in a trial of Ad26.COV2.S vaccine versus placebo. The receptor's source is a person aged 18-65 years who received the Ad26.COV2.S COVID-19 vaccine or a placebo. CDR3 region: CASSLAPSSGGVGDTQYF. As DNA, the CDR3 is TGCGCCAGCAGCTTGGCTCCCTCTAGCGGGGGGGTAGGAGATACGCAGTATTTT.